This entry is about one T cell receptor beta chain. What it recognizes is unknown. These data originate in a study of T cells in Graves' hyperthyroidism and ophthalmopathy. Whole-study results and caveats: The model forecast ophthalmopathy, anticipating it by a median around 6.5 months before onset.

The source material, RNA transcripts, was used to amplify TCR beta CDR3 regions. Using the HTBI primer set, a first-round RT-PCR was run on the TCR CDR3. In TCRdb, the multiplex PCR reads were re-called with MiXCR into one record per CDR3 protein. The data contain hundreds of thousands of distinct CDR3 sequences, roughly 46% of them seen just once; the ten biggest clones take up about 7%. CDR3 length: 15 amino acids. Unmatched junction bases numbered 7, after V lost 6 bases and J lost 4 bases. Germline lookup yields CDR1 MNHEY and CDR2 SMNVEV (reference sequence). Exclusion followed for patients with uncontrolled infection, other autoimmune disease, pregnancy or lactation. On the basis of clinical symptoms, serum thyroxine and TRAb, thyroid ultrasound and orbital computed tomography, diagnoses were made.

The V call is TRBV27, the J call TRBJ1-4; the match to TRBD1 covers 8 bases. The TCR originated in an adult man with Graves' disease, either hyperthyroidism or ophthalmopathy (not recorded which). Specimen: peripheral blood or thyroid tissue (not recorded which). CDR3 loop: CASSTRTGFNEKLFF. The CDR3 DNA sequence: TGTGCCAGCAGCACCCGGACAGGGTTTAATGAAAAACTGTTTTTT.